This TCR beta chain originates from a study of a mutant IDH1 vaccine in newly diagnosed glioma. Study in general: Across weeks 1, 3, 5, 7, 11, 15, 19 and 23, patients received a vaccination each time, eight in all. Treated patients had a mean age of approximately 40 years and a sex split that was around 60% male and roughly 40% female. Pretreatment consisted of radiotherapy, temozolomide, or both, with most receiving both. The study's findings and limits: Detectable vaccine-induced immune responses arose in approximately 93% of patients.

A remark on this clone: No antigen is known for it.

CDR3 length equals 14 residues. With V trimmed by 7 bases and J by 6 bases, 10 bases remained unmatched. The germline V gene has CDR1 MNHNS and CDR2 SASEGT. Time point specified: week 11, during vaccination. In the vaccine, a single dose held 300 ug of the mutant IDH1 20-mer peptide, along with topical imiquimod. Profiled with immunoSEQ multiplex PCR; TCRdb holds only in-frame clones, not every one. The repertoire holds 100,000 to 120,000 clones, with about nine tenths as singletons. The chain recombines TRBV6-1 with TRBJ2-5, with 8 bases that match TRBD1. This TCR was sampled from a woman aged 45 to 65 with glioma. The source was PBMCs, collected from a glioma patient whose treatment included an IDH1 peptide vaccine. The CDR3 protein is CASNDRGAGKTQYF. DNA for the CDR3: TGTGCCAGCAACGACAGGGGCGCTGGAAAGACCCAGTACTTC.